The 8 T cell receptor beta chains given below trace back to one sample, sequenced in a study of metastatic and nonmetastatic thyroid tumors. No treatment of any kind had been given to any patient before thyroid surgery. TCRdb re-called the PCR reads with MiXCR. The sample shows tens of thousands of clones, approximately 15% of them seen only once. The sample consisted of blood. These receptors came from a female donor with papillary thyroid cancer or a benign thyroid nodule (not recorded which). Some clones in this sample may be carry-over from other donors' samples.

This clone has a handful of counts. CDR3: CASIALSGSTDTQYF. CDR3 coding DNA: TGTGCCAGCATAGCCCTATCGGGAAGCACAGATACGCAGTATTTT. This chain uses TRBV6-1 with TRBJ2-3; tentatively, D is TRBD2 (5 bases). The CDR3 loop spans 15 amino acids. CDR1 is MNHNS, CDR2 SASEGT, per germline. The V and J ends lost 7 bases and 0 bases respectively, with 14 bases between them.

This clone showed up many times. This rearrangement joins TRBV5-1 to TRBJ1-6; TRBD1 matches at 7 bases. Trimming took 1 base from V and 10 from J; bases not matched to a gene: 5. Germline V gene data show CDR1 as SGHRS and CDR2 as YFSETQ. The CDR3 runs to 14 residues. DNA of the CDR3: TGCGCCAGCAGCTTGACAGGGGACGGGTCACCCCTCCACTTT. Protein sequence: CASSLTGDGSPLHF.

This clone occurred many times. The chain has TRBV5-1 and TRBJ2-3, with 11 nucleotides matching TRBD2. This CDR3 contains 14 residues. The V and J ends lost 6 bases and 2 bases, in that order; junction bases with no gene match: 2. The germline CDR1 and CDR2 sequences are SGHRS and YFSETQ. The CDR3 sequence: CASMTSGDTDTQYF. The DNA of the CDR3 is TGCGCCAGCATGACTAGCGGGGACACAGATACGCAGTATTTT. The variable domain in full, with the rest retrieved from reference TRBV5-1 and TRBJ2-3, is KAGVTQTPRYLIKTRGQQVTLSCSPISGHRSVSWYQQTPGQGLQFLFEYFSETQRNKGNFPGRFSGRQFSNSRSEMNVSTLELGDSALYLCASMTSGDTDTQYFGPGTRLTVL.

This clone counts as medium-sized (0.01 to 0.1%). The V and J genes are TRBV6-2 or TRBV6-3 and TRBJ1-2, with a weak D call TRBD1 (5 bases). Trimming removed 6 bases at V and 3 bases at J, with 20 bases between. This CDR3 has 16 residues. Per the germline V gene, CDR1 is MNHEY and CDR2 is SVGEGT. The CDR3, as DNA: TGTGCCAGCAGGACCCAACTATACCGGGGGGACTATGGCTACACCTTC. Translating gives CASRTQLYRGDYGYTF.

There are many counts of this clone. The chain couples TRBV9 to TRBJ1-1; D is unclear. The CDR3 loop spans 15 amino acids. Trimming shortened V by 3 bases and J by 1 base, and 13 bases separated the two germline ends. CDR1 is SGDLS, CDR2 YYNGEE, per germline. CDR3 residues: CASSDQPDPNTEAFF. The CDR3 region has the DNA TGTGCCAGCAGCGACCAGCCGGACCCGAACACTGAAGCTTTCTTT.

This clone was detected only a few times. The V gene is TRBV30, the J gene TRBJ1-3; 9 nucleotides align to TRBD1. CDR3 length: 11 residues. After removal of 5 bases from V and 7 bases from J, the junction contained 0 bases not matched to a gene. Germline V gene data show CDR1 as GTSNPN and CDR2 as SVGIG (reference sequence). CDR3 DNA: TGTGCCTGGGGACAGGGGAACACCATATATTTT. Encoded protein: CAWGQGNTIYF.

This clone was seen many times. The CDR3 DNA follows: TGTGCCAGCAGTGGGGGGGGCAACCCTGGCACAGATACGCAGTATTTT. Protein product: CASSGGGNPGTDTQYF. V and J are TRBV28 and TRBJ2-3; D perhaps matches TRBD2 (7 bases). This CDR3 is 16 amino acids long. V was trimmed by 5 bases and J by 1 base, leaving 16 bases between them. CDR1 MDHEN and CDR2 SYDVKM come from the germline V gene.

This clone was seen repeatedly, ten times or more. J is TRBJ2-1 and V is TRBV28, with unresolved D. The CDR3 is made up of 12 amino acids. Trimming left V 1 base short and J 7 bases short, with 5 bases between. The germline V gene encodes CDR1 MDHEN and CDR2 SYDVKM. Written as DNA, the CDR3 is TGTGCCAGCAGTTTATCCGGGAATGAGCAGTTCTTC. It yields the protein CASSLSGNEQFF. The entire variable domain, with the rest obtained from reference TRBV28 and TRBJ2-1, is as follows: DVKVTQSSRYLVKRTGEKVFLECVQDMDHENMFWYRQDPGLGLRLIYFSYDVKMKEKGDIPEGYSVSREKKERFSLILESASTNQTSMYLCASSLSGNEQFFGPGTRLTVL.